This record covers a single TCR beta chain. This entry belongs to a study of beta chain features in type 1 diabetes. The trim removed 4 bases at V and 4 bases at J, leaving 6 bases unmatched. CDR3 length: 14 amino acids. Germline lookup yields CDR1 SGHDT and CDR2 YYEEEE. Since all of the isolated RNA was reverse transcribed, expressed TCRB transcripts were what got sequenced. Using immunoSEQ multiplex PCR, the repertoire was profiled, and TCRdb retains in-frame clones only, with some absent. The data show 300,000 to 400,000 clones, 11% seen once. The sequencing input was naive CD4+ T cells from blood. The TCR originated in a woman in her thirties in good health. J is TRBJ2-5 and V is TRBV5-6; TRBD2 agrees at 8 bases. The CDR3 nucleotides are TGTGCCAGCAGCCTTAGGACTAGCTTAGAGACCCAGTACTTC. This encodes CASSLRTSLETQYF.